These 25 T cell receptor beta chains came from one sample sequenced in a study of blood T cell repertoires in COVID-19. This table comes from immunoSEQ multiplex PCR, and its TCRdb copy is limited to in-frame clones, with some not included. The data contain about 130,000 clones, approximately 80% of them seen just once; the ten biggest clones take up 20% to 25%. Sequencing was done on a sample of peripheral blood. These receptors were obtained from a man aged 80 or over with acute or convalescent COVID-19.

The genes are TRBV7-2 and TRBJ1-2, with a possible D match to TRBD1 (5 bases). The CDR3 sequence is 13 residues long. Trimming removed 5 bases from V and 2 bases from J, with 9 bases in between. In germline, CDR1 is SGHTA, CDR2 FQGNSA. CDR3 loop: CASSQPGNYGYTF. In DNA form, the CDR3 reads TGTGCCAGCAGCCAGCCAGGGAACTATGGCTACACCTTC.

The chain uses TRBV20-1 and TRBJ1-1, with a weak D call TRBD1 (5 bases). The germline V gene has CDR1 DFQATT and CDR2 SNEGSKA (reference sequence). The CDR3 covers 10 residues. The CDR3 reads CRVGQGAAFF. For the CDR3, the DNA is TGCAGGGTTGGCCAAGGGGCCGCTTTCTTT.

V is TRBV7-3 and J is TRBJ2-1; tentative D call: TRBD1 (6 bases). Germline V CDR1 and CDR2: SGHTA, FQGTGA. The CDR3 consists of 13 residues. Trimming left V 3 bases short and J 13 bases short, with 16 bases between. The CDR3 bases are TGTGCCAGCAGCTTCGACCTGGCAGGGACACAGTTCTTC. As protein: CASSFDLAGTQFF.

The chain employs TRBV19 and TRBJ1-5; tentatively, D is TRBD1 (5 bases). V lost 10 bases, J lost 2 bases, and 27 bases lay in between. The CDR3 has 18 amino acids. CDR1 is LNHDA and CDR2 is SQIVND in the germline V gene (reference sequence). The CDR3 DNA reads as TGTGCCACTTTCCCGACATCGGTCAATGGGACTGGCAATCAGCCCCAGCATTTT. Translated, it gives CATFPTSVNGTGNQPQHF.

The rearrangement links TRBV5-1 to TRBJ2-1, with 7 nucleotides matching TRBD1. The trim removed 0 bases at V and 0 bases at J, leaving 6 bases unmatched. The CDR3 is 17 residues long. Germline lookup yields CDR1 SGHRS and CDR2 YFSETQ. The CDR3 DNA reads as TGCGCCAGCAGCTTGGGAGGGGGCCCTAGCTCCTACAATGAGCAGTTCTTC. Its translation is CASSLGGGPSSYNEQFF.

The rearrangement links TRBV5-6 to TRBJ1-4; 8 bases line up with TRBD1. Germline V CDR1 and CDR2: SGHDT, YYEEEE. V lost 4 bases to trimming and J lost 5 bases; unmatched junction nucleotides: 7. The CDR3 totals 15 residues. CDR3 sequence (DNA): TGTGCCAGCAGCCCTGGGACAGGAAGGAATGAAAAACTGTTTTTT. Its protein is CASSPGTGRNEKLFF.

The rearrangement uses TRBV7-9 and TRBJ1-1, with D possibly being TRBD1 (6 bases). V was trimmed by 2 bases and J by 4 bases, leaving 11 bases between them. The CDR3 consists of 14 residues. From germline, CDR1 is SEHNR and CDR2 FQNEAQ (reference sequence). CDR3 DNA: TGTGCCAGCAGCTTAACTACAGGGACCACTGAAGCTTTCTTT. Protein sequence: CASSLTTGTTEAFF.

This chain connects TRBV2 to TRBJ2-2; possibly TRBD1 for D (6 bases). The germline V gene encodes CDR1 SNHLY and CDR2 FYNNEI. V was clipped by 6 bases and J by 9 bases, with 14 bases between them. The CDR3 runs to 13 residues. This chain's CDR3 is CASRLQGSRELFF. In DNA form, the CDR3 reads TGTGCCAGCAGATTACAGGGTTCCAGGGAGCTGTTTTTT.

The CDR3 DNA reads TGCGCCAGCAGCCAGGGGGGACAGGGGCTTGGAAAACTGTTTTTT. Translation: CASSQGGQGLGKLFF. The rearrangement uses TRBV4-1 and TRBJ1-4; 10 bases fit TRBD1. CDR1 is MGHRA and CDR2 is YSYEKL in the germline V gene. The CDR3 length is 15 residues. The V segment lost 3 bases and the J segment 10 bases; nucleotides outside the gene matches: 8.

This clone has just a few counts. The chain employs TRBV7-9 and TRBJ1-1; no clear D gene. V lost 4 bases and J lost 2, with 8 bases in between. The CDR3 has 13 residues. Germline CDR1 and CDR2: SEHNR and FQNEAQ (reference sequence). The CDR3 reads CASSYQENTEAFF. As DNA, the CDR3 is TGTGCCAGCAGCTATCAGGAAAACACTGAAGCTTTCTTT.

V gene TRBV6-2 or TRBV6-3 combines with J gene TRBJ2-7; the D gene is possibly TRBD1 (5 bases). CDR3 length: 13 amino acids. Germline assignment: CDR1 MNHEY and CDR2 SVGEGT. V dropped 3 bases and J dropped 3 bases, with 9 bases sitting between them. The CDR3 protein is CASSYTGYYEQYF. CDR3 coding DNA: TGTGCCAGCAGTTATACAGGTTACTACGAGCAGTACTTC.

The genes are TRBV7-2 and TRBJ2-5, with 12 bases aligning to TRBD2. CDR3 length: 16 amino acids. V lost 5 bases to trimming and J lost 0 bases; unmatched junction nucleotides: 4. Germline V gene data show CDR1 as SGHTA and CDR2 as FQGNSA. The CDR3 reads CASSLLAGGYQETQYF. DNA for the CDR3: TGTGCCAGCAGCCTCCTAGCGGGGGGGTACCAAGAGACCCAGTACTTC. The whole variable domain, remainder taken from reference TRBV7-2 and TRBJ2-5, is GAGVSQSPSNKVTEKGKDVELRCDPISGHTALYWYRQSLGQGLEFLIYFQGNSAPDKSGLPSDRFSAERTGGSVSTLTIQRTQQEDSAVYLCASSLLAGGYQETQYFGPGTRLLVL.

The J gene is TRBJ2-1, the V gene TRBV3-1 (or the pseudogene TRBV3-2); 9 bases line up with TRBD1. CDR3 length: 23 amino acids. V shed 1 base, J shed 4 bases, and the junction held 26 bases outside the gene matches. Germline V gene lookup returns CDR1 LGHDT and CDR2 YNNKEL (reference sequence). CDR3 nucleotide sequence: TGTGCCAGCAGCCAAGCGACGGGACAGGGTCTTTTAAGATTACTGTGGGGTTACAATGAGCAGTTCTTC. Protein product: CASSQATGQGLLRLLWGYNEQFF.

This clone was seen a handful of times. This chain links TRBV28 with TRBJ2-7; 9 nucleotides align to TRBD1. The V gene end was trimmed by 10 bases and the J gene end by 4 bases; junction bases not matched to a gene: 8. Germline CDR1 and CDR2: MDHEN and SYDVKM. The CDR3 extends over 13 amino acids. The CDR3 bases are TGTGCCACCTCCGGGACAGGGTCGTACGAGCAGTACTTC. Translated, it gives CATSGTGSYEQYF.

The chain joins TRBV29-1 to TRBJ2-5; the D gene is possibly TRBD2 (5 bases). V was shortened by 5 bases and J by 5 bases, with 9 bases between the two germline ends. Germline V gene lookup returns CDR1 SQVTM and CDR2 ANQGSEA. This CDR3 spans 11 amino acids. CDR3 sequence reads: CSVNEGETQYF. CDR3 bases: TGCAGCGTTAACGAGGGCGAGACCCAGTACTTC.

This rearrangement joins TRBV18 to TRBJ1-1, with TRBD1 matching over 7 bases. This CDR3 contains 16 residues. Germline loops: CDR1 KGHSH, CDR2 LQKENI. V was clipped by 6 bases and J by 2 bases; unmatched bases: 12. CDR3 nucleotide sequence: TGTGCCAGCTCCCAGGGGGAGTGGAGAGCAAACACTGAAGCTTTCTTT. Amino acid sequence: CASSQGEWRANTEAFF.

The chain carries TRBV19 and TRBJ1-6; D is ambiguous. Germline CDR1 is LNHDA and CDR2 is SQIVND (reference sequence). The CDR3 has 14 residues. Trimming shortened V by 5 bases and J by 0 bases, and 5 bases separated the two germline ends. CDR3 loop: CASSDSSYNSPLHF. The DNA for the CDR3 is TGTGCCAGTAGTGATAGCTCCTATAATTCACCCCTCCACTTT.

This rearrangement joins TRBV28 to TRBJ2-2, with 7 positions matching TRBD2. The CDR3 consists of 15 residues. V shed 6 bases and J 6 bases; nucleotides not matched to a gene: 10. Per the germline V gene, CDR1 is MDHEN and CDR2 is SYDVKM. CDR3 sequence: CASSVQAGLPGELFF. In DNA, the CDR3 is TGTGCCAGCAGCGTACAAGCGGGGCTTCCCGGGGAGCTGTTTTTT. The whole variable domain, remainder taken from reference TRBV28 and TRBJ2-2, is DVKVTQSSRYLVKRTGEKVFLECVQDMDHENMFWYRQDPGLGLRLIYFSYDVKMKEKGDIPEGYSVSREKKERFSLILESASTNQTSMYLCASSVQAGLPGELFFGEGSRLTVL.

The V and J genes are TRBV6-6 and TRBJ1-3; D is unresolved. The germline CDR1 and CDR2 sequences are MNHNY and SVGAGI (reference sequence). The CDR3 totals 15 residues. Trimming pared 5 bases from V and 4 bases from J, leaving 15 bases between. The CDR3 nucleotides read TGTGCCAGCAGTCCTTTCAGTGTGACAGGAAACACCATATATTTT. It translates to CASSPFSVTGNTIYF.

This clone was detected only a few times. This rearrangement joins TRBV6-2 or TRBV6-3 to TRBJ1-2; possible D gene TRBD1, 6 bases. CDR1 is MNHEY, CDR2 SVGEGT, per germline. Trimming shortened V by 5 bases and J by 4 bases, and 14 bases separated the two germline ends. There are 14 residues in the CDR3. DNA for the CDR3: TGTGCCAGCAGTGGGACACAATCACGCTATGGCTACACCTTC. Protein: CASSGTQSRYGYTF.

The CDR3 nucleotides are TGTGCCACCAGTGCTATAGCGGGGGGAAACACCGGGGAGCTGTTTTTT. It codes for CATSAIAGGNTGELFF. The rearrangement links TRBV24-1 to TRBJ2-2; TRBD2 agrees at 10 bases. CDR3 size: 16 residues. The V and J ends lost 5 bases and 2 bases, in that order; junction bases with no gene match: 4. Germline V gene data show CDR1 as KGHDR and CDR2 as SFDVKD.

The genes are TRBV7-3 and TRBJ2-5; TRBD2 is a possible D gene (6 bases). Germline CDR1 SGHTA, CDR2 FQGTGA. V lost 5 bases and J lost 5, with 15 bases in between. This CDR3 comprises 14 residues. The CDR3 loop reads CASSPRHRGETQYF. CDR3 nucleotides: TGTGCCAGCAGCCCCCGTCACCGGGGGGAGACCCAGTACTTC. The full variable domain, in which reference TRBV7-3 and TRBJ2-5 provide the parts outside the CDR3, is GAGVSQTPSNKVTEKGKYVELRCDPISGHTALYWYRQSLGQGPEFLIYFQGTGAADDSGLPNDRFFAVRPEGSVSTLKIQRTERGDSAVYLCASSPRHRGETQYFGPGTRLLVL.

The chain recombines TRBV6-5 with TRBJ1-6; 8 bases line up with TRBD1. The germline V gene has CDR1 MNHEY and CDR2 SVGAGI. The V segment lost 0 bases and the J segment 7 bases; nucleotides outside the gene matches: 2. CDR3 length: 15 residues. The CDR3: CASSYSRQGNSPLHF. CDR3 DNA sequence: TGTGCCAGCAGTTACTCACGACAGGGGAATTCACCCCTCCACTTT.

This clone has just one count. The J gene is TRBJ2-2, the V gene TRBV18, with D possibly matching TRBD1 (6 bases). The CDR3 has 16 amino acids. V lost 2 bases, J lost 1 base, and 11 bases lay in between. Germline V gene lookup returns CDR1 KGHSH and CDR2 LQKENI. The CDR3 region is CASSPSQGRNTGELFF. In DNA form, the CDR3 reads TGTGCCAGCTCACCATCGCAGGGGCGGAACACCGGGGAGCTGTTTTTT. Full variable domain (missing parts from reference TRBV18 and TRBJ2-2): NAGVMQNPRHLVRRRGQEARLRCSPMKGHSHVYWYRQLPEEGLKFMVYLQKENIIDESGMPKERFSAEFPKEGPSILRIQQVVRGDSAAYFCASSPSQGRNTGELFFGEGSRLTVL.

The chain is built from TRBV5-1 and TRBJ2-5; 7 nucleotides agree with TRBD2. Looked up from germline, CDR1 is SGHRS and CDR2 is YFSETQ. The CDR3 length is 14 residues. With 4 bases clipped from V and 1 base from J, the junction kept 4 bases outside the gene matches. CDR3 protein: CASSTGTTQETQYF. DNA for the CDR3: TGCGCCAGCAGCACGGGGACTACCCAAGAGACCCAGTACTTC.